A selection of T cell receptor beta chains follows, all from one sample in a study of CD4 T cells in relation to SARS-CoV-2 and coronaviruses. The table came from immunoSEQ multiplex PCR; TCRdb's copy has only in-frame clones and leaves some out. The data contain roughly 10,000 clones, roughly 81% of them singletons. Their target antigens are unknown. Sequenced sample: CD4+ T cells from PBMCs, cultured in vitro. The receptors were sampled from a human donor in good health. Each CDR3 is given with its conserved first and last residue. Each record gives: V gene, D gene, clone size, J gene, CDR3 DNA, CDR3 protein. D genes are given only for firm matches. Not all rows give a size; the values are once, few, many and, for expanded clones, a class.

v_call: TRBV19; d_call: TRBD2; clone_size: .; j_call: TRBJ2-3; cdr3_nt: TGTGCCAGTACCATGACTAGCGGAACAGATACGCAGTATTTT; cdr3_aa: CASTMTSGTDTQYF
v_call: TRBV11-2; d_call: .; clone_size: .; j_call: TRBJ1-2; cdr3_nt: TGTGCCAGCAGCTTCGACAAGAGCTATGGCTACACCTTC; cdr3_aa: CASSFDKSYGYTF
v_call: TRBV30; d_call: .; clone_size: once; j_call: TRBJ2-3; cdr3_nt: TGTGCCTGGAGTGGGGCGTTCAGAGGGGCTACGCAGTATTTT; cdr3_aa: CAWSGAFRGATQYF
v_call: TRBV5-1; d_call: .; clone_size: .; j_call: TRBJ1-3; cdr3_nt: TGCGCCAGCAGCTTGGGAGGGGGAAACACCATATATTTT; cdr3_aa: CASSLGGGNTIYF
v_call: TRBV5-6; d_call: TRBD2; clone_size: .; j_call: TRBJ2-1; cdr3_nt: TGTGCCAGCAGCCGGGAGAGACTAGCGGGGACAGCCAATGAGCAGTTCTTC; cdr3_aa: CASSRERLAGTANEQFF
v_call: TRBV6-2/TRBV6-3; d_call: TRBD1; clone_size: .; j_call: TRBJ1-5; cdr3_nt: TGTGCCAGCAGTCACCCGACCTTCCGGGACAGGGGAGGACAGCCCCAGCATTTT; cdr3_aa: CASSHPTFRDRGGQPQHF
v_call: TRBV20-1; d_call: .; clone_size: .; j_call: TRBJ2-1; cdr3_nt: TGCAGTGCTAGTATCTGGAATGAGCAGTTCTTC; cdr3_aa: CSASIWNEQFF
v_call: TRBV19; d_call: .; clone_size: .; j_call: TRBJ2-1; cdr3_nt: TGTGCCAGTAGTATAGATCGGGGGAGGGAGCAGTTCTTC; cdr3_aa: CASSIDRGREQFF
v_call: TRBV2; d_call: .; clone_size: few; j_call: TRBJ1-4; cdr3_nt: TGTGCCAGCATCCGGGCAACTAATGAAAAACTGTTTTTT; cdr3_aa: CASIRATNEKLFF
v_call: TRBV30; d_call: .; clone_size: .; j_call: TRBJ2-2; cdr3_nt: TGTGCCTGGAGTGTTGGAACGGGAGCGGGCACCGGGGAGCTGTTTTTT; cdr3_aa: CAWSVGTGAGTGELFF
v_call: TRBV27; d_call: .; clone_size: .; j_call: TRBJ2-7; cdr3_nt: TGTGCCAGCAGTTTACGGGGGGCTCTTATGGGGGAGCAGTACTTC; cdr3_aa: CASSLRGALMGEQYF
v_call: TRBV7-8; d_call: TRBD1; clone_size: few; j_call: TRBJ1-2; cdr3_nt: TGTGCCAGCAGCTTAGGTGACAGGGATGGCTACACCTTC; cdr3_aa: CASSLGDRDGYTF
v_call: TRBV18; d_call: .; clone_size: .; j_call: TRBJ2-2; cdr3_nt: TGTGCCAGCTCACCACCGAACGATGGGGGTTCCGGGGAGCTGTTTTTT; cdr3_aa: CASSPPNDGGSGELFF
v_call: TRBV3-1/TRBV3-2; d_call: .; clone_size: .; j_call: TRBJ1-1; cdr3_nt: TGTGCCAGCAGCCAAGTCCCTGGGTGGAACACTGAAGCTTTCTTT; cdr3_aa: CASSQVPGWNTEAFF
v_call: TRBV7-2; d_call: .; clone_size: .; j_call: TRBJ2-3; cdr3_nt: TGTGCCAGCAGCTTATTGGGCTCACGCGATACGCAGTATTTT; cdr3_aa: CASSLLGSRDTQYF
v_call: TRBV7-2; d_call: .; clone_size: .; j_call: TRBJ1-1; cdr3_nt: TGTGCCAGCAGCCGCACAGGGAGGAACACTGAAGCTTTCTTT; cdr3_aa: CASSRTGRNTEAFF
v_call: TRBV4-1; d_call: .; clone_size: few; j_call: TRBJ1-2; cdr3_nt: TGCGCCAGCAGCCCCCAGGCGGCTTCAGGCTACACCTTC; cdr3_aa: CASSPQAASGYTF
v_call: TRBV3-1/TRBV3-2; d_call: .; clone_size: .; j_call: TRBJ2-3; cdr3_nt: TGTGCCAGCAGCCAAGTTGCTAGCACAGATACGCAGTATTTT; cdr3_aa: CASSQVASTDTQYF